Given below is one T cell receptor (beta chain) in context. These data originate in a study of blood T cell repertoires in COVID-19. Original processing methods: Amplified reference gene primers provided the basis for estimating nucleated cell counts. Profiled with immunoSEQ multiplex PCR; TCRdb holds only in-frame clones, not every one. V, J and clone size derive from that table, while D and trimming were established from the DNA sequence. Found here are about 60,000 clones, approximately 82% of them singletons; the top ten hold under 8%. J gave up 4 bases and V 4 bases, and 4 bases lay outside the gene matches. In germline, CDR1 is SNHLY, CDR2 FYNNEI. This CDR3 region has 14 residues.

This receptor was taken from a man in his sixties with acute or convalescent COVID-19. The rearrangement uses TRBV2 and TRBJ2-7, with 10 bases aligning to TRBD1. The sequencing input was peripheral blood. This CDR3 reads CASSATGGGYEQYF. CDR3 DNA sequence: TGTGCCAGCAGTGCGACAGGGGGCGGGTACGAGCAGTACTTC.